This TCR beta chain derives from a study of blood T cell repertoires in COVID-19. The assay was immunoSEQ multiplex PCR, and TCRdb's table has in-frame clones only and misses some. The table lists 120,000 to 150,000 clones, approximately 84% of them singletons. V lost 2 bases to trimming and J lost 5 bases; unmatched junction nucleotides: 9. The CDR3 contains 17 residues. From germline, CDR1 is PRHDT and CDR2 FYEKMQ (reference sequence). Membership in each cohort depended on participant-reported clinical history. The V gene is TRBV13, the J gene TRBJ1-6, with 7 bases matching TRBD1. The TCR was taken from a woman aged 50 to 65 with acute COVID-19. Sequenced material: PBMCs or T cells enriched from blood (not recorded which). The CDR3 DNA sequence: TGTGCCAGCAGCTTAAGCAGGGGGTCGAGGGATAATTCACCCCTCCACTTT. This sequence encodes CASSLSRGSRDNSPLHF.